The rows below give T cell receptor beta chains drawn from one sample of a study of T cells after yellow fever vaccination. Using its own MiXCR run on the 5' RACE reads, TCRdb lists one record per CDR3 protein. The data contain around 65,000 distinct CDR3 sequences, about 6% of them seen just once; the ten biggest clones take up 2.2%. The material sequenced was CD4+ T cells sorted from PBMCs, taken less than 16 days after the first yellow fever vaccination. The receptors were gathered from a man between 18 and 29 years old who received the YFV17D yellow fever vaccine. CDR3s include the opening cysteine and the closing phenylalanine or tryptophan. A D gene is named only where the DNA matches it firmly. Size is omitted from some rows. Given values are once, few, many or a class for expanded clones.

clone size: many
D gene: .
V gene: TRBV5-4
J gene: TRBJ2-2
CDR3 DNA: TGTGCCAGCAGCCGGGACATCGGGGAGCTGTTTTTT
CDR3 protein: CASSRDIGELFF

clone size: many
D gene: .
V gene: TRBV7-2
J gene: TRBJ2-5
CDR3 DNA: TGTGCCAGCAGCTTAGGATGGTGGGGGTTGAAGACCCAGTACTTC
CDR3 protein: CASSLGWWGLKTQYF

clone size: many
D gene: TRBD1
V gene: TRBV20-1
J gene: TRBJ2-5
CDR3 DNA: TGCAGTGCTCCCGGGACAGGGTCGGAGACCCAGTACTTC
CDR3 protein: CSAPGTGSETQYF

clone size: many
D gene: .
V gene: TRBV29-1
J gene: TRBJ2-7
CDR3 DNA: TGCAGCGTTCGAAGAGGGACCGCCTACGAGCAGTACTTC
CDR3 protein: CSVRRGTAYEQYF

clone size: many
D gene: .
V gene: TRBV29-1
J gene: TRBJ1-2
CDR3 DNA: TGCAGCTCAACCGGAGGGGAAGACTACACCTTC
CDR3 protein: CSSTGGEDYTF

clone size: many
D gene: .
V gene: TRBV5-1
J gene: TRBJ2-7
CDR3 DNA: TGCGCCAGCAGCTTGGAATCAGAGACCTACGAGCAGTACTTC
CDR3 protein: CASSLESETYEQYF

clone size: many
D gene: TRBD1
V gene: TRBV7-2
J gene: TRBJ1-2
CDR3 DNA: TGTGCCAGCAGCTCTCAGGGGGTTTTGGGTGGCTACACCTTC
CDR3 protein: CASSSQGVLGGYTF

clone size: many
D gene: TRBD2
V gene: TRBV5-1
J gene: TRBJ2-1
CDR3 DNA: TGCGCCAGCATGAGCGGGAATAAACCTCCCTACAATGAGCAGTTCTTC
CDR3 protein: CASMSGNKPPYNEQFF

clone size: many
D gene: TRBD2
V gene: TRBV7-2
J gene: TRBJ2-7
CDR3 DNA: TGTGCCAGCAGCTTAGCCGCTAGCGGGGGGGACTACGAGCAGTACTTC
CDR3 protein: CASSLAASGGDYEQYF

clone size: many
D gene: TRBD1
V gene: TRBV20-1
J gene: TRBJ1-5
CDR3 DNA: TGCAGTGCTAGCGACAGGGAGGATCAGCCCCAGCATTTT
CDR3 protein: CSASDREDQPQHF

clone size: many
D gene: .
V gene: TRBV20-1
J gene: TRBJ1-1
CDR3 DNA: TGCAGTGCTAAACAGCCTCTGAACACTGAAGCTTTCTTT
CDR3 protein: CSAKQPLNTEAFF

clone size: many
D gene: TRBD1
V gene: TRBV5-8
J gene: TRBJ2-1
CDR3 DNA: TGTGCCAGCAGCTTGAACAGGGGGTACAATGAGCAGTTCTTC
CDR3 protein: CASSLNRGYNEQFF

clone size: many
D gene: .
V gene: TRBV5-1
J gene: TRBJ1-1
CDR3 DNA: TGCGCCAGCAGCGGCCTCGCGGACACTGAAGCTTTCTTT
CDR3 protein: CASSGLADTEAFF

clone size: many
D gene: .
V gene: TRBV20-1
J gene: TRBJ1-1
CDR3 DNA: TGCAGTGCTAGAACGACAGGAATGAACACTGAAGCTTTCTTT
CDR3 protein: CSARTTGMNTEAFF

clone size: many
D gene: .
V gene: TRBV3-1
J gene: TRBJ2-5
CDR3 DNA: TGTGCCAGCAGCTACCAGGCAGGGAGTGAGACCCAGTACTTC
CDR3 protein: CASSYQAGSETQYF

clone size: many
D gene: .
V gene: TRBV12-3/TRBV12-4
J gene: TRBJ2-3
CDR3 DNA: TGTGCCAGCAGCACCCATACGGGGACCACAGATACGCAGTATTTT
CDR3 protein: CASSTHTGTTDTQYF

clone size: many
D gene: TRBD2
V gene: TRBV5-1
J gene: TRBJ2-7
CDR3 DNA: TGCGCCAGCAGCTTGGCCGGGCGGGGGTTCTCCTACGAGCAGTACTTC
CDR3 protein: CASSLAGRGFSYEQYF

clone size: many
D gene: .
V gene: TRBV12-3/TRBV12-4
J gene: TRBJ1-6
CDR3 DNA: TGTGCCAGCAGTTTGCGATTCGACAGATCCTATAATTCACCCCTCCACTTT
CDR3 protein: CASSLRFDRSYNSPLHF

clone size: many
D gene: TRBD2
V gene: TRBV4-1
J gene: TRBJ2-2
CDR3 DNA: TGCGCCAGCAGGTGGACTAGCGGGGGCACCGGGGAGCTGTTTTTT
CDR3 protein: CASRWTSGGTGELFF

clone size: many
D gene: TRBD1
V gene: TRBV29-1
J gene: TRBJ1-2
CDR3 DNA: TGCAGCGTCGCGGGACAGAACTATGGCTACACCTTC
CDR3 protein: CSVAGQNYGYTF

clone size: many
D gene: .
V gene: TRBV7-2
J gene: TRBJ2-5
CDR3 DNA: TGTGCCAGCAGCACCCGGACCCCGTACCAAGAGACCCAGTACTTC
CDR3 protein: CASSTRTPYQETQYF

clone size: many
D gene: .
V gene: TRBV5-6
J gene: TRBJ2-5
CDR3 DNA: TGTGCCAGCAGCCTAGGCGGGAACCGTCAAGGGACCCAGTACTTC
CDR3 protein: CASSLGGNRQGTQYF

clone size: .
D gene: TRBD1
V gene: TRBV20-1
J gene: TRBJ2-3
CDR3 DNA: TGCAGTGGACCCTACCCGACAGGGATTGGGTTCACAGATACGCAGTATTTT
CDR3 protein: CSGPYPTGIGFTDTQYF

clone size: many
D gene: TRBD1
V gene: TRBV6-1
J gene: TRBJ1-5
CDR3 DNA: TGTGCCAGCAGTAAGACAGGGGGCTTGTTCCCCAGCAATCAGCCCCAGCATTTT
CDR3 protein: CASSKTGGLFPSNQPQHF

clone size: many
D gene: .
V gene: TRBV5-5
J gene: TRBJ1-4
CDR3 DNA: TGTGCCAGCAGCTTCGATCCAAAGGATGAAAAACTGTTTTTT
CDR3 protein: CASSFDPKDEKLFF

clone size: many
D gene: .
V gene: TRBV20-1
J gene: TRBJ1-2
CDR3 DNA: TGCAGTGCTAGAGTCCAGGGTAGCGATGGCTACACCTTC
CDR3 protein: CSARVQGSDGYTF

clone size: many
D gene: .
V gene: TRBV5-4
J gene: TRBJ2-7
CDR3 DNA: TGTGCCAGCAGCGACACAGCATTCCGCTACGAGCAGTACTTC
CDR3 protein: CASSDTAFRYEQYF

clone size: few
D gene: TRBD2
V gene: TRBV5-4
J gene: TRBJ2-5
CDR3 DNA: TGTGCCAGCAGCTTGGGGCTAGCGGTCCAAGAGACCCAGTACTTC
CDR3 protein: CASSLGLAVQETQYF

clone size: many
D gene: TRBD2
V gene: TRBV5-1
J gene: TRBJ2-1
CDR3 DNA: TGCGCCAGCAGGACTGGAGGCGCTCCGGGGGGAATCGATGAGCAGTTCTTC
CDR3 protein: CASRTGGAPGGIDEQFF

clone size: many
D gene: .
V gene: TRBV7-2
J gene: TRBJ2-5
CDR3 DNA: TGTGCCAGCAGCGGTAATTCTGGGACCCAAGAGACCCAGTACTTC
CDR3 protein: CASSGNSGTQETQYF

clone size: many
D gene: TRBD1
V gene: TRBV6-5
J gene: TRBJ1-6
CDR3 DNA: TGTGCCAGCAGTTACTTTACCGGGACAGGGTACAGTTCACCCCTCCACTTT
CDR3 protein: CASSYFTGTGYSSPLHF

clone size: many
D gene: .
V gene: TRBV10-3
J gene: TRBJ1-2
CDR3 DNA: TGTGCCATCAGTGAGTCCGCCCGTCGGGGAAGTAACGGCTACACCTTC
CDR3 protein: CAISESARRGSNGYTF

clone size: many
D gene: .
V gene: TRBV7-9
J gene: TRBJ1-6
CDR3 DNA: TGTGCCAGCAGCGTGTCATCCGCTAGCTCCTATAATTCACCCCTCCACTTT
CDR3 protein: CASSVSSASSYNSPLHF

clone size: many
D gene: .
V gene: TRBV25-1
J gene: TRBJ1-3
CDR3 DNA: TGTGCCAGCAGCCCCAAGGCGAGATTCGGAAACACCATATATTTT
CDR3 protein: CASSPKARFGNTIYF

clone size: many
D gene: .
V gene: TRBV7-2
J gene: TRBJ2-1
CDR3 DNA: TGTGCCAGCAGCTTTACGTGGGACTTGGGTGAGCAGTTCTTC
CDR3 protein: CASSFTWDLGEQFF

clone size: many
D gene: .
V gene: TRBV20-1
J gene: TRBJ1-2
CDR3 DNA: TGCAGTGCTCCTAGAGCTGGGCTGGGCTACACCTTC
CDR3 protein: CSAPRAGLGYTF

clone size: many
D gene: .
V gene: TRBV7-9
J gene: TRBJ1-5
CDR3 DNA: TGTGCCAGCAGCATAGTGGTGGGACAGCCCCAGCATTTT
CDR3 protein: CASSIVVGQPQHF

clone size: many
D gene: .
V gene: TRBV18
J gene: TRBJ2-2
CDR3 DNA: TGTGCCAGCTCACCAGGACAGCTTACCACCGGGGAGCTGTTTTTT
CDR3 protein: CASSPGQLTTGELFF

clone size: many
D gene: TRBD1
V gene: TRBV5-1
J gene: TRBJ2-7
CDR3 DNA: TGCGCCAGCAGGGGGGCCGGGACAGGAACCTACGAGCAGTACTTC
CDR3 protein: CASRGAGTGTYEQYF

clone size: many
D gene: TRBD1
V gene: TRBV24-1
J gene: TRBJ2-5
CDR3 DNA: TGTGCCACCAGTGACAACAGGGGGCGGGGAGAGACCCAGTACTTC
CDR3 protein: CATSDNRGRGETQYF

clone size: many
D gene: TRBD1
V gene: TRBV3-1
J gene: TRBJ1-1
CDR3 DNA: TGTGCCAGCAGCCTAAGACAGGGAGGCACTGAAGCTTTCTTT
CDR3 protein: CASSLRQGGTEAFF